Each of the 9 T cell receptor beta chains below was sequenced from the same sample in a study of CD8 T cells in ankylosing spondylitis. Using its own MiXCR run on the 5' RACE reads, TCRdb lists one record per CDR3 protein. The sample comprises around 150,000 distinct CDR3 sequences, roughly 12% of which are singletons, and 25% to 30% rests with the top ten. What was sequenced was blood, either unsorted or a sorted T cell fraction (not recorded which). Source of these receptors: a male donor with ankylosing spondylitis or in good health (not recorded which).

With respect to this clonotype: A much larger clone sits a single nucleotide away, making a read error possible. The CDR3 spells CASSLDEGLAGNNAQFF. The CDR3 DNA reads TGCGCCAGCAGCTTGGATGAGGGGCTAGCGGGTAACAATGCGCAGTTCTTC. The genes are TRBV5-1 and TRBJ2-1, with TRBD2 identical over 8 bases. This CDR3 has 17 amino acids. Germline-derived CDR1 and CDR2 are SGHRS and YFSETQ.

In regard to this clonotype: Since a much larger clone is just one base distant, this may be a read error. The chain uses TRBV28 and TRBJ2-7; D tentatively fits TRBD1 or TRBD2 (5 bases each). V shed 6 bases and J shed 12 bases, with 24 bases lying between them. The CDR3 covers 14 residues. The V gene's germline CDR1 is MDHEN and CDR2 SYDVKM. The CDR3 protein is CASSQLITGFGGYF. The CDR3 DNA is TGTGCCAGCAGCCAACTTATAACGGGGTTTGGGGGGTACTTC.

This clonotype was counted ten times or more. V gene TRBV10-3 combines with J gene TRBJ1-2, with D perhaps TRBD1 (5 bases). The ends were cut back, 2 bases at V and 6 bases at J, with 7 bases in the middle. Germline V gene lookup returns CDR1 ENHRY and CDR2 SYGVKD. The CDR3 has 12 residues. In DNA, the CDR3 is TGTGCCATCAGTGAGAACAGGAATGGCTACACCTTC. Encoded protein: CAISENRNGYTF.

The chain has TRBV12-3 or TRBV12-4 and TRBJ1-2; unclear D gene. This CDR3 has 13 residues. Deletions cut 7 bases from V and 6 bases from J, with 15 bases between. For the CDR3, the DNA is TGTGCCAGCACCTTCCGGGCCTCAGATGGCTACACCTTC. This gives the protein CASTFRASDGYTF.

In its sample, this clonotype was seen many times. This chain uses TRBV20-1 with TRBJ2-5; 9 bases are a match to TRBD2. Germline loops: CDR1 DFQATT, CDR2 SNEGSKA (reference sequence). Losses at the gene ends were 3 bases for V and 2 bases for J; bases not matched to a gene: 4. The CDR3 runs 14 residues. Here the CDR3 reads CSARGGGAQETQYF. The CDR3 coding sequence is TGCAGTGCTAGGGGCGGGGGGGCACAAGAGACCCAGTACTTC.

This clonotype was detected ten times or more. V and J are TRBV18 and TRBJ2-5; a possible D gene is TRBD1 (5 bases). This CDR3 comprises 11 residues. Germline CDR1 KGHSH, CDR2 LQKENI. V was shortened by 8 bases and J by 5 bases, with 9 bases between the two germline ends. The CDR3 sequence: CASSPGETQYF. The CDR3 region has the DNA TGTGCCAGCAGCCCAGGGGAGACCCAGTACTTC.

This clonotype appeared many times. V is TRBV5-1 and J is TRBJ2-2; perhaps TRBD1 as D (6 bases). The CDR3 is 13 amino acids. Germline V gene lookup returns CDR1 SGHRS and CDR2 YFSETQ. Trimming left V 6 bases short and J 7 bases short, with 13 bases between. Written as DNA, the CDR3 is TGCGCCAGCACCCGAGGGGGAAACGGGGAGCTGTTTTTT. The encoded protein is CASTRGGNGELFF.

This clonotype was seen repeatedly, ten times or more. In DNA, the CDR3 is TGTGCCAGCAGTACGACAGTAAATTCACCCCTCCACTTT. Translation: CASSTTVNSPLHF. This sequence joins TRBV6-1 and TRBJ1-6; D possibly corresponds to TRBD1 (5 bases). V shed 5 bases and J shed 7 bases, with 9 bases lying between them. CDR3 length: 13 residues. Germline CDR1 reads MNHNS; CDR2 reads SASEGT.

Ten or more counts support this clonotype. V gene TRBV6-5 combines with J gene TRBJ2-7, with unresolved D. Germline CDR1 is MNHEY and CDR2 is SVGAGI. V lost 1 base and J lost 1, with 8 bases in between. The CDR3 is 14 amino acids. The CDR3 protein is CASSYWPSSYEQYF. Written as DNA, the CDR3 is TGTGCCAGCAGTTACTGGCCCAGTTCCTACGAGCAGTACTTC.